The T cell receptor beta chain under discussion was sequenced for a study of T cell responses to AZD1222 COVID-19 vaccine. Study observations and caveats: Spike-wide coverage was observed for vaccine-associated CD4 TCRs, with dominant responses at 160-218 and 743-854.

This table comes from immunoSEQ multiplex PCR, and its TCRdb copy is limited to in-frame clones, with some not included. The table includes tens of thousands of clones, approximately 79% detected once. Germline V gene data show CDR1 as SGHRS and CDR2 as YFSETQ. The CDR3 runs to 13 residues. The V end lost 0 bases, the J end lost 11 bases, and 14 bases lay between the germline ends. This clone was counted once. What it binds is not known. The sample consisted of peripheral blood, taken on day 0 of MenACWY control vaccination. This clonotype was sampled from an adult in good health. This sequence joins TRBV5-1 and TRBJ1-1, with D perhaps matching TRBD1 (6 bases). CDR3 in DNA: TGCGCCAGCAGCTTGGCTACAGGGAGAGTGGCTTTCTTT. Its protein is CASSLATGRVAFF.